The 24 T cell receptor beta chains below were found in one sample sequenced in a study of T cell responses to AZD1222 COVID-19 vaccine. Sequenced by immunoSEQ multiplex PCR; TCRdb stores in-frame clones only, minus some. The sample lists roughly 150,000 clones, about 91% seen once, with around 2.3% in the top ten. The input for sequencing was peripheral blood, taken on day 0 of AZD1222 vaccination. The receptor set was obtained from an adult in good health.

The rearrangement joins TRBV11-2 to TRBJ1-3; a possible D gene is TRBD1 (5 bases). The CDR3 length is 13 residues. CDR1 and CDR2 from the germline V gene are SGHAT and FQNNGV. Trimming removed 1 base at V and 8 bases at J, with 9 bases between. DNA of the CDR3: TGTGCCAGCAGCTTAGTCAGGGATCACACCATATATTTT. Encoded protein: CASSLVRDHTIYF.

This clone was observed a handful of times. This sequence joins TRBV19 and TRBJ1-1; D is unclear. V dropped 3 bases and J dropped 6 bases, with 11 bases sitting between them. The CDR3 loop spans 13 amino acids. Germline V gene data show CDR1 as LNHDA and CDR2 as SQIVND (reference sequence). Here the CDR3 DNA reads TGTGCCAGTAGTATTTTGGGGATCTCTGAAGCTTTCTTT. It encodes CASSILGISEAFF.

The gene calls are TRBV5-1 and TRBJ2-7; 10 positions agree with TRBD2. Trimming cost V 6 bases and J 0 bases; bases outside gene matches: 3. Germline assignment: CDR1 SGHRS and CDR2 YFSETQ. There are 14 residues in the CDR3. This chain's CDR3 is CASKLAGSSYEQYF. CDR3 nucleotides: TGCGCCAGCAAACTAGCGGGAAGCTCCTACGAGCAGTACTTC.

The chain couples TRBV27 to TRBJ2-7; 8 nucleotides agree with TRBD1. The CDR3 totals 13 residues. Germline loops: CDR1 MNHEY, CDR2 SMNVEV (reference sequence). V lost 6 bases and J lost 6; bases outside the gene matches: 7. For the CDR3, the DNA is TGTGCCAGCAGCGGGACAGGTTCCCGCGAGCAGTACTTC. Protein product: CASSGTGSREQYF.

The chain has TRBV19 and TRBJ1-2; TRBD1 agrees at 7 bases. There are 15 residues in the CDR3. Germline CDR1 LNHDA, CDR2 SQIVND (reference sequence). J lost 2 bases, V lost 6 bases, and 9 bases had no gene match. CDR3 region: CASSPTGDPNYGYTF. In DNA form, the CDR3 reads TGTGCCAGTAGCCCAACAGGGGACCCAAACTATGGCTACACCTTC.

The chain joins TRBV4-3 to TRBJ2-1; 9 bases agree with TRBD1. The germline V gene has CDR1 LGHNA and CDR2 YSLEER. Trimming at V came to 4 bases and at J to 5 bases, leaving 6 bases not matched to a gene. This CDR3 contains 15 residues. The CDR3 sequence: CASSPGGTGHNEQFF. The CDR3 DNA follows: TGCGCCAGCAGCCCCGGGGGGACAGGGCACAATGAGCAGTTCTTC.

The chain has TRBV7-2 and TRBJ1-6; D uncertain. Germline V gene lookup returns CDR1 SGHTA and CDR2 FQGNSA. The CDR3 is 15 residues long. Deletions cut 0 bases from V and 9 bases from J, with 12 bases between. The CDR3 here is CASSLAPRGSSPLHF. CDR3 coding DNA: TGTGCCAGCAGCTTAGCGCCTCGAGGGAGTTCACCCCTCCACTTT.

The chain carries TRBV2 and TRBJ1-1; no clear D gene. The CDR3 is 15 amino acids. Looked up from germline, CDR1 is SNHLY and CDR2 is FYNNEI. V lost 3 bases to trimming and J lost 1 base, with 12 bases between them. The DNA of the CDR3 is TGTGCCAGCAGTGAGAGGAGGCAGACGAACACTGAAGCTTTCTTT. It translates to CASSERRQTNTEAFF.

The chain carries TRBV12-5 and TRBJ2-1, with D perhaps matching TRBD2 (6 bases). V was pared by 0 bases and J by 7 bases, with 16 bases between. CDR3 length: 16 amino acids. Germline V CDR1 and CDR2: LGHNT, FRNRAP. Written as DNA, the CDR3 is TGTGCTAGTGGTTTGGTCCTACAGGAGGGTATGAATGAGCAGTTCTTC. This encodes CASGLVLQEGMNEQFF.

A few counts support this clone. V is TRBV4-2 and J is TRBJ1-4, with D maybe TRBD1 (5 bases). The CDR3 totals 16 residues. V shed 0 bases and J shed 6 bases, with 14 bases lying between them. Germline CDR1 LGHNA, CDR2 YNFKEQ. CDR3 nucleotides: TGTGCCAGCAGCCAAGATTTCGGGGGTTTGGATGAAAAACTGTTTTTT. It specifies CASSQDFGGLDEKLFF.

This clone has only a few counts. The chain couples TRBV2 to TRBJ1-3; 7 bases agree with TRBD1. Germline trimming cut 6 bases from V and 1 base from J; bases unmatched to any gene: 6. The germline V gene has CDR1 SNHLY and CDR2 FYNNEI. The length of the CDR3 is 15 residues. This CDR3 reads CASSSRGFSGNTIYF. CDR3 DNA: TGTGCCAGCAGCTCCAGGGGGTTTTCTGGAAACACCATATATTTT.

The chain employs TRBV9 and TRBJ1-3; TRBD1 aligns across 7 bases. The V and J ends lost 0 bases and 2 bases, in that order; junction bases with no gene match: 5. There are 16 residues in the CDR3. The V gene's germline CDR1 is SGDLS and CDR2 YYNGEE. In DNA form, the CDR3 reads TGTGCCAGCAGCGTAGGTCTAGGGGGCACTGGAAACACCATATATTTT. Its translation is CASSVGLGGTGNTIYF.

A word on this clone: Different DNA sequences within this sample yield the same CDR3. Here the CDR3 DNA reads TGTGCCAGCAGGGGGACAGGGGAAGCGACCGGGGAGCTGTTTTTT. It codes for CASRGTGEATGELFF. This chain uses TRBV25-1 with TRBJ2-2; 10 bases align to TRBD1. The V gene's germline CDR1 is MGHDK and CDR2 SYGVNS. The V gene end was trimmed by 6 bases and the J gene end by 5 bases; junction bases not matched to a gene: 6. The CDR3 runs to 15 residues.

The rearrangement links TRBV4-1 to TRBJ2-1; 7 bases line up with TRBD1. The CDR3 extends over 15 amino acids. Per the germline V gene, CDR1 is MGHRA and CDR2 is YSYEKL. V gave up 5 bases and J gave up 0 bases; unmatched junction bases: 4. The CDR3 spells CASSYRDSSYNEQFF. The CDR3 nucleotides read TGCGCCAGCAGCTACAGGGACAGCTCCTACAATGAGCAGTTCTTC.

The chain employs TRBV30 and TRBJ2-5, with no clear D. CDR3 length: 11 amino acids. V was shortened by 4 bases and J by 3 bases, with 6 bases between the two germline ends. Per the germline V gene, CDR1 is GTSNPN and CDR2 is SVGIG (reference sequence). CDR3 amino acids: CAWKSEETQYF. The CDR3 nucleotides are TGTGCCTGGAAATCAGAAGAGACCCAGTACTTC.

This clone was seen more than once but under ten times. The chain recombines TRBV7-9 with TRBJ2-7; no definite D call. This CDR3 is 13 amino acids long. The V and J ends lost 3 bases and 5 bases respectively, with 11 bases between them. The germline CDR1 and CDR2 sequences are SEHNR and FQNEAQ (reference sequence). The CDR3 nucleotides read TGTGCCAGCAGCTTCGAAGGGCTCCACGAGCAGTACTTC. Translated: CASSFEGLHEQYF.

The chain employs TRBV7-2 and TRBJ2-7; D is unresolved. Trimming took off 0 bases at V and 2 bases at J, with 14 bases between the two ends. Germline CDR1 reads SGHTA; CDR2 reads FQGNSA. There are 16 residues in the CDR3. CDR3 sequence: CASSLALDRSAYEQYF. CDR3 in DNA: TGTGCCAGCAGCTTAGCGCTGGATCGGAGCGCCTACGAGCAGTACTTC.

CDR3 DNA: TGTGCCAGCAGCTTAGCGGGAATGTCCTACGAGCAGTACTTC. Its protein is CASSLAGMSYEQYF. This chain links TRBV11-2 with TRBJ2-7, with D possibly being TRBD2 (5 bases). CDR3 length: 14 residues. Between the trimmed V and J ends, which lost 1 base and 1 base, there was a span of 8 bases. Germline CDR1 SGHAT, CDR2 FQNNGV.

The chain links TRBV4-1 to TRBJ2-1, with TRBD2 matching 7 bases. This CDR3 has 15 residues. Germline CDR1 reads MGHRA; CDR2 reads YSYEKL. Losses at the gene ends were 0 bases for V and 9 bases for J; bases not matched to a gene: 8. CDR3 in amino acids: CASSQEVVGRTEQFF. CDR3 bases: TGCGCCAGCAGCCAAGAGGTGGTCGGGAGGACTGAGCAGTTCTTC.

The rearrangement uses TRBV28 and TRBJ1-5; tentatively, D is TRBD1 (5 bases). This CDR3 comprises 16 residues. The germline V and J ends were trimmed by 3 bases and 6 bases, with 18 bases remaining between them. CDR1 and CDR2 (germline): MDHEN, SYDVKM. CDR3 coding DNA: TGTGCCAGCAGTTTCGGTGGTCAAGGGGTCGGTCAGCCCCAGCATTTT. It specifies CASSFGGQGVGQPQHF.

This clone was counted a single time. The chain joins TRBV19 to TRBJ1-1; D is unresolved. Germline V gives CDR1 LNHDA, CDR2 SQIVND (reference sequence). Trimming stripped 4 bases from V and 0 bases from J, with 6 bases between. The CDR3 is 13 amino acids. The CDR3 nucleotides read TGTGCCAGTAGTACCCAAATGAACACTGAAGCTTTCTTT. Protein product: CASSTQMNTEAFF.

V usage is TRBV11-1 and J usage is TRBJ2-7; maybe TRBD1 (5 bases). The germline CDR1 and CDR2 sequences are SGHAT and FQDESV (reference sequence). There are 13 residues in the CDR3. The V end lost 2 bases, the J end lost 3 bases, and 8 bases lay between the germline ends. CDR3 residues: CASSLRQGYEQYF. The DNA for the CDR3 is TGTGCCAGCAGCTTAAGGCAGGGCTACGAGCAGTACTTC.

This clone was picked up one time. The V gene is TRBV5-5, the J gene TRBJ1-6; the D gene is possibly TRBD1 (5 bases). The CDR3 has 14 amino acids. The germline V gene has CDR1 SGHKS and CDR2 YYEKEE (reference sequence). V lost 3 bases, J lost 4 bases, and 8 bases lay in between. The CDR3 here is CASSYDRYNSPLHF. The CDR3 DNA sequence: TGTGCCAGCAGCTATGACAGATATAATTCACCCCTCCACTTT.

J is TRBJ1-5 and V is TRBV6-1; a possible D gene is TRBD1 (5 bases). CDR3 length: 16 amino acids. V lost 4 bases and J lost 7, with 20 bases in between. The germline V gene has CDR1 MNHNS and CDR2 SASEGT. The CDR3 coding sequence is TGTGCCAGCAGTGGCGATACGGGGACGGGTGAACAGCCCCAGCATTTT. Encoded protein: CASSGDTGTGEQPQHF.